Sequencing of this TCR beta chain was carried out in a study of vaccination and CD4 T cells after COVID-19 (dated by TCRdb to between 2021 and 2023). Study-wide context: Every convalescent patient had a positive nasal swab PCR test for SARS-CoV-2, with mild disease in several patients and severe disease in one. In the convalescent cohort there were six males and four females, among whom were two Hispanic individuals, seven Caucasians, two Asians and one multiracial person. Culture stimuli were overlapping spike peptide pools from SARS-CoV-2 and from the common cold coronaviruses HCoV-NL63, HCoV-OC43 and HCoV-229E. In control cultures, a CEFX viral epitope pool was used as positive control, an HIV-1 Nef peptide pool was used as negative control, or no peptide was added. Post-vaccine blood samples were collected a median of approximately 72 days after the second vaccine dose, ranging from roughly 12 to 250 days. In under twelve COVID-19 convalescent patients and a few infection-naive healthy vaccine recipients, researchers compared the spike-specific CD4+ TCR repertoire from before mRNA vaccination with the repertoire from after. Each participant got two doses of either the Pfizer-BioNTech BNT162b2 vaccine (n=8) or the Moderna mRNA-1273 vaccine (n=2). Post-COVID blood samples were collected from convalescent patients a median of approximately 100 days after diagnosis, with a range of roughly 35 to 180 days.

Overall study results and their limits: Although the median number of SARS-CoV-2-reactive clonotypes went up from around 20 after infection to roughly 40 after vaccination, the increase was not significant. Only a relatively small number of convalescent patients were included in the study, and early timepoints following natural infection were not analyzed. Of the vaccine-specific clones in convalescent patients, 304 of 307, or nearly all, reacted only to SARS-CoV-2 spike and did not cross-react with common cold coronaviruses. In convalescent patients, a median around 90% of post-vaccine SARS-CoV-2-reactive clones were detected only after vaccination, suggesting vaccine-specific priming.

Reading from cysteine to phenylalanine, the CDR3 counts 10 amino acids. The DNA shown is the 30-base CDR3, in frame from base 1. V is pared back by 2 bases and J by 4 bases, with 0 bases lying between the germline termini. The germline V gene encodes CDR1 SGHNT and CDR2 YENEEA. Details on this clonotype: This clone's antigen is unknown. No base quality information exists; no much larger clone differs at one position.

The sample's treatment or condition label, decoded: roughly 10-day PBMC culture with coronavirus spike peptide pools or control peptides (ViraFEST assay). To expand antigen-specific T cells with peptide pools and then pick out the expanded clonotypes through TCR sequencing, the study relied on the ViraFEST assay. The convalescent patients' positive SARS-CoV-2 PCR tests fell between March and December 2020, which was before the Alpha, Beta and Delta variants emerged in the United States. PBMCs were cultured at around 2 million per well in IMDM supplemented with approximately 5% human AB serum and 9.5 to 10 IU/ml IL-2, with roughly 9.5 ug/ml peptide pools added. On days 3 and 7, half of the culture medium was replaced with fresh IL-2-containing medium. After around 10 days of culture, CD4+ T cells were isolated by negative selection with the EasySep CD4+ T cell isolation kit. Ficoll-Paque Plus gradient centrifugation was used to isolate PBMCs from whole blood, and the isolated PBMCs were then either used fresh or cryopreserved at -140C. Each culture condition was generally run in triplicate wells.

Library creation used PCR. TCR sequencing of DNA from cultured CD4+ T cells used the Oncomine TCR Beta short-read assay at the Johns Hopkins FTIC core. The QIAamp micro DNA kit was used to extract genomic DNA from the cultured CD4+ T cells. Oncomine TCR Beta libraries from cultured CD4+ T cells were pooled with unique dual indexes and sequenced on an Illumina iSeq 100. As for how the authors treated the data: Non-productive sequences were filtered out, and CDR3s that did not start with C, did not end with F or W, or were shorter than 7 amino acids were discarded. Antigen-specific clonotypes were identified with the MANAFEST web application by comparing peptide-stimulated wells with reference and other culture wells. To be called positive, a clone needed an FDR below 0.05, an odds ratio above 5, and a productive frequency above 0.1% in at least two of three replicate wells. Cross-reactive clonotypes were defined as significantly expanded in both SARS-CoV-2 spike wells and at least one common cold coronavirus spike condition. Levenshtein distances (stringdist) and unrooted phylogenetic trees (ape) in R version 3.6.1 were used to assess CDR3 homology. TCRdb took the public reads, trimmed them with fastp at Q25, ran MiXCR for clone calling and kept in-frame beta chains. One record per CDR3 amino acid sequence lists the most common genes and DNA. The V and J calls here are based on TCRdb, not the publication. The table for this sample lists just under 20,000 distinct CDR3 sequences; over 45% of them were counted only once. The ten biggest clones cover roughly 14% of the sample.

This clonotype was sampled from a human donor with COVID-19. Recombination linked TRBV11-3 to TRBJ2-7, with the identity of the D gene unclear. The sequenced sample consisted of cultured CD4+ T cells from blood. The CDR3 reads CASSLYEQYF. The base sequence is TGTGCCAGCAGCTTATACGAGCAGTACTTC.